The 4 T cell receptor beta chains below all came from one sample that was sequenced in a study of T-cell memory formation after mild COVID-19. TCRdb reprocessed the 5' RACE reads via MiXCR and lists one record per CDR3 protein. This table has 100,000 to 130,000 distinct CDR3 sequences, around 14% appearing once. The sequenced material came from PBMCs or a T cell subset sorted from them (not recorded which). The receptors stem from a man aged 18 to 29 who had mild COVID-19 (a few samples of this study predate the infection). Cell type and time point are not known.

This clonotype was seen a handful of times. The rearrangement uses TRBV24-1 and TRBJ2-5; D tentatively reads TRBD1 or TRBD2 (5 bases each). Per germline, CDR1 KGHDR and CDR2 SFDVKD. The length of the CDR3 is 14 residues. V lost 0 bases, J lost 5 bases, and 9 bases lay in between. The CDR3 region is CATSDLSGTETQYF. The DNA for the CDR3 is TGTGCCACCAGTGATTTGTCAGGGACCGAGACCCAGTACTTC.

There are a few counts of this clonotype. The chain employs TRBV4-2 and TRBJ2-7; D uncertain. CDR1 is LGHNA, CDR2 YNFKEQ, per germline. The length of the CDR3 is 13 residues. V dropped 0 bases and J dropped 5 bases, with 8 bases sitting between them. The CDR3 reads CASSQDNYNEQYF. In nucleotides, the CDR3 is TGTGCCAGCAGCCAAGATAACTACAACGAGCAGTACTTC.

The chain is built from TRBV4-1 and TRBJ1-5; D gene ambiguous. Germline CDR1 MGHRA, CDR2 YSYEKL. The CDR3 has 16 amino acids. V lost 0 bases, J lost 0 bases, and 9 bases lay in between. CDR3 nucleotides: TGCGCCAGCAGCCAAGAGGTGTCTAATAGCAATCAGCCCCAGCATTTT. Translated, it gives CASSQEVSNSNQPQHF.

This chain joins TRBV5-1 and TRBJ1-1, with a weak D call TRBD1 (5 bases). Per the germline V gene, CDR1 is SGHRS and CDR2 is YFSETQ. The CDR3 extends over 16 amino acids. V was trimmed by 4 bases and J by 1 base, leaving 17 bases between them. The CDR3 loop is CASSAEGISGNTEAFF. DNA for the CDR3: TGCGCCAGCAGCGCCGAGGGGATTAGTGGGAACACTGAAGCTTTCTTT.